This T cell receptor beta chain is from a study of T-cell reconstitution after alpha-beta-depleted transplantation in children. Study-level points and caveats: It was surviving recipient T cells and thymic progenitors that gave some patients high TCRbeta diversity at day 60. Two months or so post-transplant, alpha-beta T cells reportedly derived from several hundred expanded graft clones.

The J segment lost 2 bases and the V segment lost 5 bases, leaving 5 bases of the junction unmatched. The CDR3 is 13 residues long. Per the germline V gene, CDR1 is SQVTM and CDR2 is ANQGSEA. A library of TCRbeta sequences, prepared with unique molecular identifiers, was generated. TCRdb fed the PCR reads into MiXCR, producing one record per CDR3 protein. The sample yields more than 400,000 distinct CDR3 sequences, about an eighth seen once. A note on this clonotype: What it binds is not known.

This sequence joins TRBV29-1 and TRBJ2-7; 8 positions match TRBD1. The source was PBMCs, mostly from graft donor cells, collected 180 days after TCRalphabeta/CD19-depleted stem cell transplant. The sequence was collected from a female patient between 2 and 10 years old who had a stem cell transplant for aplastic anemia, so the T cells may come from the graft donor. The CDR3 here is CSVRAQGAYEQYF. The DNA for the CDR3 is TGCAGCGTTCGAGCACAGGGGGCCTACGAGCAGTACTTC.